This T cell receptor beta chain was sequenced in a study of T cell responses to AZD1222 COVID-19 vaccine (dated by TCRdb to the early 2020s). General notes on the study: A total of 233 trial participants underwent TCR sequencing, of whom roughly 210 received two doses of AZD1222 and around 25 received two doses of the MenACWY control vaccine. Enrollment into the trials was organized by age into subgroups of 18-55, 56-69 and 70-plus years, and those subgroups contained roughly 160, 29 and 62 TCR-sequenced participants, respectively. Summary of the overall study and its limitations: Conclusions about previously exposed vaccinees were limited because only a handful of AZD1222 recipients were SARS-CoV-2 seropositive at baseline. The 56-69-year group was small, and its depth increase did not reach significance, likely because of low power. Spike-specific TCR breadth and depth rose significantly after two AZD1222 doses compared with day 0 and with MenACWY recipients. Because no day 14 peak-response samples were available, the repertoires could be characterized only after the peak T cell response. Nearly half of unique spike-specific TCRs reportedly recognized epitopes outside regions mutated in the B.1.351 and B.1.1.7 variants. Participants were mostly white British and included more females than males, and it was suggested by the authors that clonal diversity may have been underestimated. The vaccine-associated CD4 TCRs covered the entire spike protein, and the dominant responses fell in regions 160-218 and 743-854.

The time point label, as the study defines it: about 28 days (+/-7) after the second vaccine dose. AZD1222 recipients given second doses at about 4 weeks or at about 12 weeks were pooled, since spike-specific TCR depth and breadth were not found to differ between the two schedules. Vaccinee samples were obtained from the UK trials COV001 and COV002, which included a single-blind randomized controlled phase 2/3 trial of AZD1222 (ChAdOx1 nCoV-19) in healthy adults. Trial participant PBMC samples were collected at day 0 and day 28 after the second dose for TCRbeta chain sequencing. A note on this clone: The target of this receptor is not known. No per-base quality is available; no much larger clone lies one base away.

The CDR3 regions of human TCRbeta chains were subjected to immunosequencing. The paper's data handling went like this. Repertoire TCRs were checked for matches against a reference library of SARS-CoV-2-specific TCRs that had been generated using the MIRA antigen-specificity platform. Breadth meant the fraction of unique TCRs that were SARS-CoV-2-associated, whereas depth meant the fraction of total T cells that were SARS-CoV-2-associated. Using the MIRA data, every spike-specific TCR was mapped to the spike region that the TCR reacted to and assigned to either a CD4 or a CD8 class. Log10-transformed breadth and depth values were compared by one-way ANOVA with Sidak's multiple comparisons tests. The immuneACCESS repertoire file appears here via TCRdb, limited to in-frame rearrangements. These files lack a portion of the clones; in checked studies, under half of the deficit traces to unresolved V genes, and the cause of the others is not known. Clone size and V and J calls were adopted from that table, with D and trimming inferred from the DNA. For this sample the table gives about 150,000 clones, of which roughly 90% were detected only once. The top ten hold approximately 1.5% of the sample.

V trim: 1 base; J trim: 3 bases; unmatched bases: 18. The cysteine opens and the phenylalanine closes a CDR3 of 21 amino acids. Only the CDR3 part of the read is kept: 63 bases, read in frame from the first base. The germline V gene sets CDR1 to KGHSH and CDR2 to LQKENI. The V and J genes are TRBV18 and TRBJ2-6; 7 junctional bases match TRBD1. The sequences come from peripheral blood, collected 28 days after the second AZD1222 dose. This receptor was identified in an adult who received the AZD1222 COVID-19 vaccine. CDR3 protein: CASSPLIGQVLLSGGANVLTF. The bases read TGTGCCAGCTCACCACTGATCGGACAGGTCTTATTGTCGGGTGGGGCCAACGTCCTGACTTTC.